Listed here are 13 T cell receptor beta chains from one sample, sequenced in a study of human T cells and chemical hapten exposure. Each CDR3 protein is one row after TCRdb ran MiXCR on the RACE reads. The table records some 90,000 distinct CDR3 sequences, approximately 11% of them present only once. This sample's time point: patch test 3, about 24 weeks after DPC sensitization. Sample treatment: therapeutic diphenylcyclopropenone sensitization with weekly scalp DPC. The sample consisted of whole blood, taken in connection with sensitization to the hapten diphenylcyclopropenone (DPC). Receptor source: a woman younger than 45 with alopecia areata. Some clones in this sample may be carry-over from other donors' samples.

This clonotype was found many times. V usage is TRBV5-4 and J usage is TRBJ2-5; D gene ambiguous. Trimming cost V 0 bases and J 3 bases, with 9 bases left between them. This CDR3 has 14 residues. Germline-derived CDR1 and CDR2 are SGHNT and YYREEE (reference sequence). The CDR3 bases are TGTGCCAGCAGCTTGGGGCAGAGAGAAGAGACCCAGTACTTC. This translates into CASSLGQREETQYF.

V and J are TRBV4-2 and TRBJ1-1; no clear D gene. Germline V gives CDR1 LGHNA, CDR2 YNFKEQ. The CDR3 has 15 residues. V was shortened by 0 bases and J by 0 bases, with 8 bases between the two germline ends. The CDR3 region has the DNA TGTGCCAGCAGCCAAGATGGTCAGATGAACACTGAAGCTTTCTTT. It is translated as CASSQDGQMNTEAFF.

J is TRBJ1-2 and V is TRBV19; maybe TRBD1 (6 bases). The CDR3 length is 15 residues. Trimming took off 7 bases at V and 3 bases at J, with 18 bases between the two ends. Germline V gene sequence: CDR1 LNHDA, CDR2 SQIVND (reference sequence). This chain's CDR3 is CASTSFGGADYGYTF. CDR3 coding DNA: TGTGCCAGTACCTCTTTTGGGGGGGCTGACTATGGCTACACCTTC.

This clonotype was detected ten times or more. The rearrangement joins TRBV6-5 to TRBJ2-3; D remains ambiguous. This CDR3 comprises 14 residues. V was clipped by 1 base and J by 0 bases, with 5 bases between them. CDR1 is MNHEY and CDR2 is SVGAGI in the germline V gene. CDR3 sequence (DNA): TGTGCCAGCAGTTACTACGGAAGCACAGATACGCAGTATTTT. It is translated as CASSYYGSTDTQYF.

This clonotype occurred a few times. The chain links TRBV11-2 to TRBJ2-3; 11 bases fit TRBD2. V trimming: 2 bases; J trimming: 6 bases; junction bases outside the gene matches: 7. The germline V gene has CDR1 SGHAT and CDR2 FQNNGV. The CDR3 runs to 16 residues. CDR3 bases: TGTGCCAGCAGCTTAAATAGCGGGGGGGCGAAGGATACGCAGTATTTT. As protein: CASSLNSGGAKDTQYF.

This clonotype was found a few times. The chain couples TRBV4-1 to TRBJ1-6; TRBD1 matches at 7 bases. Germline assignment: CDR1 MGHRA and CDR2 YSYEKL. The CDR3 covers 16 residues. The ends lost 0 bases at V and 10 bases at J; junction bases unmatched: 9. The CDR3 DNA reads TGCGCCAGCAGCCAAGATTGGGCCAGGGGGGGCTCACCCCTCCACTTT. It is translated as CASSQDWARGGSPLHF.

This clonotype was seen many times. The chain joins TRBV6-1 to TRBJ2-3, with 12 bases matching TRBD2. The germline gives CDR1 MNHNS, CDR2 SASEGT. V shed 5 bases, J shed 1 base, and the junction held 4 bases outside the gene matches. This CDR3 is 16 amino acids long. Written as DNA, the CDR3 is TGTGCCAGCAGTTCAGGACTAGCGGGGCGCACAGATACGCAGTATTTT. This translates into CASSSGLAGRTDTQYF.

The chain links TRBV29-1 to TRBJ1-4; D is unresolved. Germline V gene sequence: CDR1 SQVTM, CDR2 ANQGSEA. Trimming shortened V by 4 bases and J by 0 bases, and 6 bases separated the two germline ends. The CDR3 sequence is 13 residues long. Here the CDR3 DNA reads TGCAGCGTTGTGGGTCCAACTAATGAAAAACTGTTTTTT. Amino acids: CSVVGPTNEKLFF.

The table lists this clonotype with many counts. The chain combines TRBV12-3 or TRBV12-4 with TRBJ1-6; D unclear. V lost 2 bases, J lost 9 bases, and 8 bases lay in between. CDR3 length: 13 amino acids. The CDR3 is CASSLRRGSPLHF. Here the CDR3 DNA reads TGTGCCAGCAGTTTAAGGCGGGGTTCACCCCTCCACTTT.

With respect to this clonotype: A much larger clone lies one base from this, so it may be a read error. The CDR3 bases are TGTGTCAGCACCAAAGAGACGGTTTCCACAGATACGCAGTATTTT. Its protein is CVSTKETVSTDTQYF. The V gene is TRBV7-9, the J gene TRBJ2-3; D is unresolved. Germline CDR1 and CDR2: SEHNR and FQNEAQ (reference sequence). The CDR3 has 15 residues.

The V gene is TRBV5-1, the J gene TRBJ2-6, with D tentatively TRBD2 (6 bases). The germline V gene has CDR1 SGHRS and CDR2 YFSETQ. The ends were cut back, 0 bases at V and 0 bases at J, with 7 bases in the middle. The CDR3 has 16 residues. CDR3 amino acids: CASSLAGSSGANVLTF. The CDR3 DNA follows: TGCGCCAGCAGCTTGGCCGGGAGCTCTGGGGCCAACGTCCTGACTTTC.

This clonotype was observed many times. The chain combines TRBV7-3 with TRBJ2-2; TRBD2 is a possible D gene (6 bases). Per the germline V gene, CDR1 is SGHTA and CDR2 is FQGTGA. This CDR3 is 16 amino acids long. The V end was cut by 1 base, the J end by 0 bases, with 9 bases between. CDR3 nucleotides: TGTGCCAGCAGCTTAAACGGAGGGGCGAACACCGGGGAGCTGTTTTTT. It yields the protein CASSLNGGANTGELFF.

Many counts were recorded for this clonotype. The V and J genes are TRBV6-2 or TRBV6-3 and TRBJ2-2; D not resolved. The V gene's germline CDR1 is MNHEY and CDR2 SVGEGT. Deletions cut 5 bases from V and 3 bases from J, with 10 bases between. The CDR3 runs 14 residues. CDR3 residues: CASSAKGDTGELFF. In DNA form, the CDR3 reads TGTGCCAGCAGTGCAAAGGGTGACACCGGGGAGCTGTTTTTT.